The present T cell receptor (beta chain) was sequenced within a study of OX40 agonist ivuxolimab in advanced cancers. Turning to the study itself: The dose-escalation group included hepatocellular carcinoma, melanoma, renal cell carcinoma and head and neck cancer. Whole-study findings and limits: Among T cells, CD8+ cells averaged more expanded clones than CD4+ cells. Circulating CD4+ and CD8+ T cells showed clonal expansion by week 6 at 0.1 to 3.0 mg/kg. Low clonal expansion, among the lowest seen, marked partial responders at 0.1-3.0 mg/kg.

CDR1 is MNHEY, CDR2 SMNVEV, per germline (reference sequence). The CDR3 is 12 residues long. TCRdb's table, derived via immunoSEQ multiplex PCR, lists solely in-frame clones and lacks some. Of roughly 90,000 clones detected, more than 80% appear once; the ten largest clones hold 8.7%. This clone has just one count. The antigen remains unidentified. Mismatch with germline at one junction end may stem from a read error. Other DNA sequences in this specimen translate into the identical CDR3. Here the sequenced sample was CD4+ or CD8+ T cells sorted from blood, taken in a trial of the OX40 agonist ivuxolimab. This chain connects TRBV27 to TRBJ2-1; maybe TRBD2 (5 bases). The receptor's source is an adult with an advanced solid tumor such as melanoma, head and neck, liver or kidney cancer. The CDR3 loop reads CASRAAHNEQFF. CDR3 nucleotide sequence: TGTGCCAGCAGAGCGGCCCACAATGAGCAATTCTTC.